The 8 T cell receptor beta chains presented below share a single source sample, sequenced in a study of shared clonotypes between healthy human individuals. This table comes from immunoSEQ multiplex PCR, and its TCRdb copy is limited to in-frame clones, with some not included. The repertoire holds approximately 980,000 clones, with 70% to 85% as singletons. Sequencing was done on a sample of memory CD4+ T cells sorted from blood. The subset: CD45RA-negative fraction. These receptors originate from a man in his late teens or twenties in good health.

The rearrangement links TRBV7-6 to TRBJ2-5, with 8 bases fitting TRBD1. The CDR3 extends over 16 amino acids. Per the germline V gene, CDR1 is SGHVS and CDR2 is FNYEAQ. The V and J ends lost 6 bases and 1 base, in that order; junction bases with no gene match: 10. CDR3 sequence reads: CASSLGQGKVQETQYF. DNA of the CDR3: TGTGCCAGCAGTCTTGGACAGGGAAAAGTCCAAGAGACCCAGTACTTC. Full variable domain (outside the CDR3, taken from reference TRBV7-6 and TRBJ2-5): GAGVSQSPRYKVTKRGQDVALRCDPISGHVSLYWYRQALGQGPEFLTYFNYEAQQDKSGLPNDRFSAERPEGSISTLTIQRTEQRDSAMYRCASSLGQGKVQETQYFGPGTRLLVL.

The chain has TRBV28 and TRBJ1-2; 8 positions match TRBD1. V was clipped by 4 bases and J by 7 bases; unmatched bases: 5. The CDR3 length is 13 residues. CDR1 MDHEN and CDR2 SYDVKM come from the germline V gene. The CDR3 reads CASSSGQGLGYTF. The CDR3, as DNA: TGTGCCAGCAGTTCCGGACAGGGACTTGGCTACACCTTC.

The chain employs TRBV6-5 and TRBJ2-2; D gene unclear. Per germline, CDR1 MNHEY and CDR2 SVGAGI. Trimming cost V 6 bases and J 8 bases, with 10 bases left between them. The CDR3 runs 12 residues. The CDR3 nucleotides read TGTGCCAGCAGCCCGTCCCCGGGGGAGCTGTTTTTT. Translated: CASSPSPGELFF.

The rearrangement links TRBV7-2 to TRBJ1-5; a possible D gene is TRBD1 (6 bases). V was trimmed by 1 base and J by 4 bases, leaving 11 bases between them. The germline V gene has CDR1 SGHTA and CDR2 FQGNSA. The CDR3 loop spans 15 amino acids. CDR3 in amino acids: CASSLDRTVNQPQHF. For the CDR3, the DNA is TGTGCCAGCAGCTTAGACCGGACAGTAAATCAGCCCCAGCATTTT. The variable domain in full, completed from reference TRBV7-2 and TRBJ1-5, reads GAGVSQSPSNKVTEKGKDVELRCDPISGHTALYWYRQSLGQGLEFLIYFQGNSAPDKSGLPSDRFSAERTGGSVSTLTIQRTQQEDSAVYLCASSLDRTVNQPQHFGDGTRLSIL.

CDR3 amino acids: CASSPLDGGLETQYF. DNA for the CDR3: TGCGCCAGCAGCCCCCTGGACGGGGGACTTGAGACCCAGTACTTC. The chain recombines TRBV4-1 with TRBJ2-5, with D maybe TRBD2 (6 bases). Germline loops: CDR1 MGHRA, CDR2 YSYEKL. The CDR3 is 15 amino acids. V was pared by 4 bases and J by 5 bases, with 17 bases between.

As concerns this clone: Additional DNA sequences in this sample encode the identical CDR3. The chain uses TRBV30 and TRBJ2-7; D unresolved. Germline V gene data show CDR1 as GTSNPN and CDR2 as SVGIG (reference sequence). Trimming shortened V by 0 bases and J by 6 bases, and 6 bases separated the two germline ends. CDR3 size: 11 residues. The CDR3 region is CAWSVRGEQYF. CDR3 nucleotide sequence: TGTGCCTGGAGTGTACGCGGCGAGCAGTACTTC. Variable domain in full (rest from reference TRBV30 and TRBJ2-7): SQTIHQWPATLVQPVGSPLSLECTVEGTSNPNLYWYRQAAGRGLQLLFYSVGIGQISSEVPQNLSASRPQDRQFILSSKKLLLSDSGFYLCAWSVRGEQYFGPGTRLTVT.

This clone was found a few times. The gene calls are TRBV5-1 and TRBJ1-1; D remains ambiguous. Per germline, CDR1 SGHRS and CDR2 YFSETQ. V lost 5 bases and J 4 bases, leaving 12 bases between the germline ends. CDR3 length equals 13 residues. The CDR3 sequence is CASRNLGSTEAFF. DNA of the CDR3: TGCGCCAGCAGAAACCTAGGGAGCACTGAAGCTTTCTTT.

The rearrangement uses TRBV28 and TRBJ1-1; D unresolved. The CDR3 is 12 residues long. V was clipped by 2 bases and J by 11 bases, with 12 bases between them. Germline V gene sequence: CDR1 MDHEN, CDR2 SYDVKM. Here the CDR3 DNA reads TGTGCCAGCAGTTTAAGTAGGGCTGTGGCTTTCTTT. Its protein is CASSLSRAVAFF.